The entry below gives a single T cell receptor (beta chain) sequence along with its context. There are many counts of this clonotype. There is no known antigen for this receptor. Base qualities are missing; no much larger clone stands one base away. The library was generated by UMI-ligation and nested PCR. The beta constant-region primer was an equimolar mix of two oligonucleotides covering both TRBC1 and TRBC2. The ligated cDNA went through four rounds of PCR with nested alpha and beta constant-region primers together with the SP2 primer. T4 RNA ligase 1 ligated a single-stranded oligonucleotide carrying the SP2 primer and a 12-nucleotide UMI to the cDNA 3' end. Incubation of the ligation reaction lasted roughly 19-24 hours at 16 degrees C. PCR2 was typically run as a SYBR Green qPCR and stopped at a predetermined threshold to prevent over-amplification. Every purification after the first one was done using Agencourt AMPure XP magnetic beads. Library amounts were measured by Qubit and library quality was assessed on a TapeStation, where the main peak was expected at around 650 bp. Pooled libraries were sequenced on an Illumina MiSeq using v2 2x251 paired-end kits, and typically 1-2 million reads were obtained per sample. Each sample was pooled at 4 nM, and about 4.5-8% PhiX was included to help cluster recognition. The authors' analysis ran thus. FASTQ reads processed by Demultiplexor were assigned V and J genes by Decombinator through tag matching that tolerated a single base-pair mismatch. Collapsinator used UMIs to correct both sequencing errors and frequency errors arising from PCR heterogeneity. TCRs were translated and CDR3s were extracted from the conserved cysteine to the FGXG phenylalanine by CDR3Translator, with non-productive sequences being flagged. Gini, Shannon entropy and inverse Simpson indices were computed after subsampling the repertoires to the same number of UMI-defined TCRs. Within the linear range, a power law was fitted by maximum likelihood to the distributions of clonotype abundance. When run on a single naive CD8 sample, MIGEC and the pipeline yielded similar UMI counts, similar unique TCR numbers and similar clonal distributions. The repertoires were searched for just under 7,500 CMV-associated CDR3 sequences that had been compiled from VDJdb and a published dataset. TCRdb trimmed public reads at Q25 via fastp, called clones via MiXCR and kept in-frame beta chains. Identical CDR3 protein sequences are pooled into one entry, listed with their most common genes and DNA. None of the V and J calls come from the authors' own analysis; TCRdb made them. This sample has tens of thousands of distinct CDR3 sequences in its table, and around 9% of those were observed once. The biggest ten clones account for 22% of the sample.

TCR alpha and beta chain libraries were amplified separately from the second PCR step onward. To determine each donor's CMV status, fresh PBMCs were stimulated overnight with CMV viral lysate, and IFNgamma production from CD4+ T cells was then assessed. CD4 T cells were positively selected with Miltenyi beads, followed by positive selection of CD8 T cells from the CD4-negative fraction. After staining for CD3, CD4, CD8, CD45RA, CD27 and a live/dead dye, cells were sorted on a BD Aria II into four subsets based on CD45RA and CD27. Blood came from a few healthy volunteers, each fractionated into CD4 and CD8 T cells and then into four differentiation subsets. About 120 ml of peripheral blood was drawn per donor, and PBMC were isolated by Ficoll-Paque PLUS density-gradient centrifugation. The sorted cells were lysed in RLT buffer, after which RNA was extracted using a Qiagen RNeasy kit and kept at -80 degrees C.

These data come from a study of naive and memory T cell subsets (dated by TCRdb to about 2017). Background for the entire study: The study applied an open-source, UMI-based TCR alpha and beta sequencing pipeline to sorted naive and memory peripheral blood T cell subsets. RNA was DNase-treated and reverse transcribed with TCR constant-region primers, mostly using SuperScript III. The functional CMV T cell responses agreed completely with IgG serology results.

Here is what the overall study found, with its caveats: Clonotypes were defined as single alpha or beta chain sequences, not paired alpha/beta receptors. In both CD4 and CD8 cells, a rise in Gini index and a fall in Shannon and inverse Simpson diversity were observed from naive through CM, EM and EMRA. No ground truth was available to validate the repertoire findings for the naive and memory subsets. RNA-based TCR counts may be affected by expression changes linked to T cell activation and differentiation. A power law was followed by TCR abundance, with an exponent that differed between naive and memory subsets but was consistent across the three individuals. Once error correction was done, more than 90% of naive TCR sequences showed up just once, which made the naive abundance distributions much steeper than those of the memory subsets.

The sample consisted of central memory CD8+ T cells from blood. Per the publication, the cell subset or site label means: central memory, CD45RA- CD27+. The TCR comes from a human donor in good health.

The nucleotide sequence reads as follows: TGTGCCAGCAGCTATGGGGGGCTTAGTAATTCACCCCTCCACTTT. It translates as CASSYGGLSNSPLHF. The chain was built from TRBV9 and TRBJ1-6; the best D guess is TRBD1, with 6 bases matching. The CDR3, from cysteine to phenylalanine, totals 15 residues. The only DNA kept is the CDR3, 45 bases in frame from the first base. The germline V gene yields SGDLS for CDR1 and YYNGEE for CDR2. V is pared back by 4 bases and J by 6 bases, with 14 bases lying between the germline termini.